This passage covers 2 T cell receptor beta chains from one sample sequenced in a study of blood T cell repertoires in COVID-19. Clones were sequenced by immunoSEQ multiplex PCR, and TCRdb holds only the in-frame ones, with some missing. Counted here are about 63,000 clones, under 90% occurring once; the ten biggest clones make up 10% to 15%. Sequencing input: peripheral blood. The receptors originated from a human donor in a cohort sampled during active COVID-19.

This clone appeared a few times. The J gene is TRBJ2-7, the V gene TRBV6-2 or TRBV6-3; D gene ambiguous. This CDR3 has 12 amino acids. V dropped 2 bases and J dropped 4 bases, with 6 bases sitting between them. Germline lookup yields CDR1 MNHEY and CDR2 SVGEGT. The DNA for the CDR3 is TGTGCCAGCAGTTACCTTCCGTACGAGCAGTACTTC. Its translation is CASSYLPYEQYF.

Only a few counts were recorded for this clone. This chain's CDR3 is CASWRQGATEAFF. In nucleotides, the CDR3 is TGTGCCAGCTGGAGACAGGGGGCTACTGAAGCTTTCTTT. The V and J genes are TRBV6-5 and TRBJ1-1; TRBD1 matches 10 bases. The CDR3 runs to 13 residues. V lost 8 bases to trimming and J lost 5 bases; unmatched junction nucleotides: 5. From germline, CDR1 is MNHEY and CDR2 SVGAGI.